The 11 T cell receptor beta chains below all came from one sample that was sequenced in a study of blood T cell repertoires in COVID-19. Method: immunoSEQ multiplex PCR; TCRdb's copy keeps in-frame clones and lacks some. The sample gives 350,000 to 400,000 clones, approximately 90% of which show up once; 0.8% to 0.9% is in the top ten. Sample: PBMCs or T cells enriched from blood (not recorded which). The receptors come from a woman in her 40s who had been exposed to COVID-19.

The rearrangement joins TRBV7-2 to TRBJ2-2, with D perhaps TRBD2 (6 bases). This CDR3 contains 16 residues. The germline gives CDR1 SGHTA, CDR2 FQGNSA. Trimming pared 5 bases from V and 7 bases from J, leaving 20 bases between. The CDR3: CASSQGGRVAVGELFF. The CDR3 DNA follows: TGTGCCAGCAGCCAGGGAGGCAGGGTGGCGGTCGGGGAGCTGTTTTTT.

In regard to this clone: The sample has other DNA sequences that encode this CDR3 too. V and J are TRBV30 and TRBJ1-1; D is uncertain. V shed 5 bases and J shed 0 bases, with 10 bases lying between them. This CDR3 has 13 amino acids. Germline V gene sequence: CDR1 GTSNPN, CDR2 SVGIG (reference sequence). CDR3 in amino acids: CAWGGQMNTEAFF. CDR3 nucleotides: TGTGCCTGGGGAGGTCAGATGAACACTGAAGCTTTCTTT. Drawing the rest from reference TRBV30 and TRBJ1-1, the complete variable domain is SQTIHQWPATLVQPVGSPLSLECTVEGTSNPNLYWYRQAAGRGLQLLFYSVGIGQISSEVPQNLSASRPQDRQFILSSKKLLLSDSGFYLCAWGGQMNTEAFFGQGTRLTVV.

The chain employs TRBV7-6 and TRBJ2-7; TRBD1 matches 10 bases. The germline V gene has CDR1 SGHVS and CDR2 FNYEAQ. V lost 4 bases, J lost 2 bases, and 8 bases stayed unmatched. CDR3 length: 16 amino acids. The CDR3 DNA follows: TGTGCCAGCAGCTCTGGGACAGGGGTAGTCCCCTACGAGCAGTACTTC. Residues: CASSSGTGVVPYEQYF.

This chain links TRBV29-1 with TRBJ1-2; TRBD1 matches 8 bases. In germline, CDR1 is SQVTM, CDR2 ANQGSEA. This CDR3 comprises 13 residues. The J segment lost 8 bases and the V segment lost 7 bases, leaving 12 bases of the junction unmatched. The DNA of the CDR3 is TGCAGCGCCATTTACAGGGGGACGGAAGGCTACACCTTC. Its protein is CSAIYRGTEGYTF.

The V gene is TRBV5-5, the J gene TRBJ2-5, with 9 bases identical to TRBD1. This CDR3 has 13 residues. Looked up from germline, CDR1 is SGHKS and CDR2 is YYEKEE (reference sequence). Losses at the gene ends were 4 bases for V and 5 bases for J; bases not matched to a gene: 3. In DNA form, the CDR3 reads TGTGCCAGCAGCCAGACAGGGGGGGAGACCCAGTACTTC. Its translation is CASSQTGGETQYF.

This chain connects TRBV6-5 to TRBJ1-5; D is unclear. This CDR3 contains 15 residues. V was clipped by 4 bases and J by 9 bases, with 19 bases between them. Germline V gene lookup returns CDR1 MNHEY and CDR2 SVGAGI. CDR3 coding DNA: TGTGCCAGCAGTTTCCGGCGGGGTTCGGCGGCGCCCCAGCATTTT. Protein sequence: CASSFRRGSAAPQHF.

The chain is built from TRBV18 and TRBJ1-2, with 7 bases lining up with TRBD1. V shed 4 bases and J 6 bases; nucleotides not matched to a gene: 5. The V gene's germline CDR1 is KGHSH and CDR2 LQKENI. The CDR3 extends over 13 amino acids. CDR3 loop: CASSLTGFDGYTF. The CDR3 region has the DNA TGTGCCAGCTCACTGACAGGGTTTGATGGCTACACCTTC.

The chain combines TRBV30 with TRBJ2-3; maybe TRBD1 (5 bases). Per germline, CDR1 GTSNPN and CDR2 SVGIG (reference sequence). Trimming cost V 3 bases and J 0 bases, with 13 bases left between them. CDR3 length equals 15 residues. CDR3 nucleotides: TGTGCCTGGAGGAGGAAGGGGCAGAGCACAGATACGCAGTATTTT. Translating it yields CAWRRKGQSTDTQYF.

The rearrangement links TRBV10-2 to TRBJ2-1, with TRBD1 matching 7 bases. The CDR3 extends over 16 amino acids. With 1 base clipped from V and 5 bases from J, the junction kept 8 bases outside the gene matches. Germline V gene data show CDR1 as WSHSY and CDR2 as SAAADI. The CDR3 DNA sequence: TGCGCCAGCAGTGAGTTGAGGAAGGGGGCTAACAATGAGCAGTTCTTC. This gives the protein CASSELRKGANNEQFF.

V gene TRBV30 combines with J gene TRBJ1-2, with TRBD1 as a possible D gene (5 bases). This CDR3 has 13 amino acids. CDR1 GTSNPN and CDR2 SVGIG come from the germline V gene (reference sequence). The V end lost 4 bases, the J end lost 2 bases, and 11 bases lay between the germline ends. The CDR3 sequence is CAWILGGNYGYTF. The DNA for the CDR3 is TGTGCCTGGATATTGGGGGGGAACTATGGCTACACCTTC.

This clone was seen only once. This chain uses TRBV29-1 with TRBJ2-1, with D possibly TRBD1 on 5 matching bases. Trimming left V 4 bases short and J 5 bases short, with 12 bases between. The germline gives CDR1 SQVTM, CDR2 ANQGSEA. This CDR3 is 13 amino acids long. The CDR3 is CSVVVQVNNEQFF. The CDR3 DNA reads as TGCAGCGTTGTAGTACAGGTGAACAATGAGCAGTTCTTC.